The 24 T cell receptor beta chains below were found in one sample sequenced in a study of OX40 agonist ivuxolimab in advanced cancers. The table came from immunoSEQ multiplex PCR; TCRdb's copy has only in-frame clones and leaves some out. The sample holds roughly 25,000 clones; about 87% are singletons and the top ten take roughly 21%. The starting material was CD4+ or CD8+ T cells sorted from blood, obtained in a trial of the OX40 agonist ivuxolimab. The source of these receptors is an adult with an advanced solid tumor such as melanoma, head and neck, liver or kidney cancer.

This clone was picked up one time. This rearrangement joins TRBV20-1 to TRBJ2-5; D is perhaps TRBD1 (5 bases). The CDR3 has 11 residues. CDR1 is DFQATT and CDR2 is SNEGSKA in the germline V gene (reference sequence). V was shortened by 2 bases and J by 4 bases, with 5 bases between the two germline ends. The chain's CDR3 is CSARQGETQYF. CDR3 nucleotides: TGCAGTGCTAGACAGGGAGAGACCCAGTACTTC.

This clone was observed once. In DNA, the CDR3 is TGTGCCACCAGCAGAGGCCTAAGCGAATCTAGCACAGATACGCAGTATTTT. This translates into CATSRGLSESSTDTQYF. This chain uses TRBV15 with TRBJ2-3; no firm D call. This CDR3 spans 17 amino acids. The V gene's germline CDR1 is LNHNV and CDR2 YYDKDF (reference sequence). The V and J ends lost 1 base and 0 bases respectively, with 14 bases between them.

This chain links TRBV29-1 with TRBJ2-1; no firm D call. From germline, CDR1 is SQVTM and CDR2 ANQGSEA. The CDR3 consists of 13 residues. Trimming shortened V by 0 bases and J by 4 bases, and 7 bases separated the two germline ends. CDR3 amino acids: CSVEDRLYNEQFF. For the CDR3, the DNA is TGCAGCGTTGAAGATCGCTTGTACAATGAGCAGTTCTTC.

The V and J genes are TRBV10-1 and TRBJ2-3; the match to TRBD1 covers 9 bases. Trimming cost V 6 bases and J 2 bases; bases outside gene matches: 3. Germline CDR1 is WNHNN and CDR2 is SYGVQD (reference sequence). CDR3 length: 14 amino acids. The CDR3 sequence: CASSRDRVTDTQYF. The CDR3 coding sequence is TGCGCCAGCAGCCGGGACAGGGTCACAGATACGCAGTATTTT.

This chain joins TRBV5-4 and TRBJ2-1; no clear D. V dropped 8 bases and J dropped 5 bases, with 14 bases sitting between them. Germline V lookup: CDR1 SGHNT, CDR2 YYREEE (reference sequence). This CDR3 spans 13 amino acids. CDR3 residues: CASIGRPNNEQFF. The CDR3 region has the DNA TGTGCCAGTATAGGACGGCCGAACAATGAGCAGTTCTTC.

The chain uses TRBV5-8 and TRBJ1-1; unclear D gene. The CDR3 totals 11 residues. With 5 bases removed from V and 8 bases from J, the gap between germline ends came to 10 bases. In germline, CDR1 is SGHTS, CDR2 YDEGEE. CDR3 in amino acids: CASRSTSEAFF. The CDR3, as DNA: TGTGCCAGCAGGAGTACATCGGAAGCTTTCTTT.

The CDR3 reads CASSLDFGEQFF. Here the CDR3 DNA reads TGTGCCAGCAGCCTCGATTTTGGTGAGCAGTTCTTC. The chain joins TRBV7-9 to TRBJ2-1; D uncertain. The CDR3 has 12 residues. The V gene lost 5 bases and the J gene lost 9 bases, with 11 bases spanning the gap. The V gene's germline CDR1 is SEHNR and CDR2 FQNEAQ (reference sequence).

The chain is built from TRBV13 and TRBJ2-5; no clear D. The DNA end lines up better with TRBJ2-7; the J call may be wrong. This CDR3 spans 15 amino acids. CDR1 is PRHDT, CDR2 FYEKMQ, per germline (reference sequence). CDR3 in amino acids: CASSSALYYNGEQYF. In DNA, the CDR3 is TGTGCCAGCAGCTCTGCCTTGTACTACAACGGCGAGCAGTACTTC.

The J gene is TRBJ2-1, the V gene TRBV29-1; no reliable D call. The germline V and J ends were trimmed by 6 bases and 0 bases, with 9 bases remaining between them. The CDR3 is 13 amino acids. Germline loops: CDR1 SQVTM, CDR2 ANQGSEA. This CDR3 reads CSVELSSYNEQFF. In DNA, the CDR3 is TGCAGCGTAGAGCTGAGCTCCTACAATGAGCAGTTCTTC.

This chain uses TRBV2 with TRBJ1-2; 10 bases are shared with TRBD1. Unmatched junction bases numbered 13, after V lost 0 bases and J lost 3 bases. The CDR3 contains 19 residues. Looked up from germline, CDR1 is SNHLY and CDR2 is FYNNEI. CDR3 sequence (DNA): TGTGCCAGCAGTGAAGCCTACTATCGGGACAGGGGAGACGACTATGGCTACACCTTC. Its protein product is CASSEAYYRDRGDDYGYTF.

This chain uses TRBV28 with TRBJ1-3; D call uncertain. This CDR3 is built from 14 residues. Trimming pared 6 bases from V and 0 bases from J, leaving 9 bases between. Germline CDR1 is MDHEN and CDR2 is SYDVKM. The CDR3 region is CASRRGDSGNTIYF. The CDR3 nucleotides are TGTGCCAGCAGGAGAGGAGACTCTGGAAACACCATATATTTT.

This clone was detected only once. The V and J genes are TRBV7-8 and TRBJ2-5; D gene uncertain. The length of the CDR3 is 12 residues. V was clipped by 6 bases and J by 1 base, with 6 bases between them. Germline V gene lookup returns CDR1 SGHVS and CDR2 FQNEAQ. This CDR3 reads CASRSLQETQYF. CDR3 nucleotides: TGTGCCAGCAGATCCCTCCAAGAGACCCAGTACTTC.

The rearrangement joins TRBV4-1 to TRBJ2-2; D might be TRBD2 (5 bases). Germline CDR1 and CDR2: MGHRA and YSYEKL. The CDR3 is made up of 16 amino acids. Trimming cost V 0 bases and J 4 bases, with 12 bases left between them. CDR3 DNA sequence: TGCGCCAGCAGCCAAGATCCCAGCGGAGGCACCGGGGAGCTGTTTTTT. It is translated as CASSQDPSGGTGELFF.

The V and J genes are TRBV28 and TRBJ1-5; 8 bases line up with TRBD1. J lost 2 bases, V lost 4 bases, and 4 bases had no gene match. The CDR3 is 15 residues long. The germline gives CDR1 MDHEN, CDR2 SYDVKM. CDR3 coding DNA: TGTGCCAGCAGTTGGACAGGGAGGCGCAATCAGCCCCAGCATTTT. Its translation: CASSWTGRRNQPQHF.

The chain links TRBV6-5 to TRBJ2-7; 8 bases match TRBD1. The CDR3 length is 12 residues. V was clipped by 2 bases and J by 7 bases; unmatched bases: 1. From germline, CDR1 is MNHEY and CDR2 SVGAGI. The CDR3 region is CASSYRTGEQYF. CDR3 in DNA: TGTGCCAGCAGTTACAGGACAGGGGAGCAGTACTTC.

The chain has TRBV9 and TRBJ1-1, with unresolved D. The CDR3 has 12 residues. V lost 3 bases to trimming and J lost 5 bases, with 8 bases between them. The V gene's germline CDR1 is SGDLS and CDR2 YYNGEE. This chain's CDR3 is CASSATGTEAFF. Written as DNA, the CDR3 is TGTGCCAGCAGCGCCACCGGGACTGAAGCTTTCTTT. Full variable domain (remainder filled in from reference TRBV9 and TRBJ1-1): DSGVTQTPKHLITATGQRVTLRCSPRSGDLSVYWYQQSLDQGLQFLIQYYNGEERAKGNILERFSAQQFPDLHSELNLSSLELGDSALYFCASSATGTEAFFGQGTRLTVV.

The chain joins TRBV7-9 to TRBJ2-7; tentatively, D is TRBD1 (6 bases). The germline V gene has CDR1 SEHNR and CDR2 FQNEAQ (reference sequence). The CDR3 totals 15 residues. Trimming left V 7 bases short and J 4 bases short, with 20 bases between. DNA of the CDR3: TGTGCCAGCATCCCCCTATCGGGCAGGGGTTACGAGCAGTACTTC. It translates to CASIPLSGRGYEQYF.

The gene calls are TRBV6-8 and TRBJ2-1; D not resolved. The CDR3 consists of 8 residues. V lost 7 bases and J 8 bases, leaving 0 bases between the germline ends. Germline CDR1 reads MNHGY; CDR2 reads SAAAGT. The CDR3 protein is CASNEQFF. The CDR3 region has the DNA TGTGCCAGCAATGAGCAGTTCTTC.

This clone was observed a handful of times. The chain carries TRBV7-9 and TRBJ1-1; D remains unclear. Germline assignment: CDR1 SEHNR and CDR2 FQNEAQ (reference sequence). The length of the CDR3 is 12 residues. V lost 11 bases and J 1 base, leaving 11 bases between the germline ends. CDR3 amino acids: CAAREGNTEAFF. The CDR3 DNA follows: TGTGCCGCGAGGGAGGGGAACACTGAAGCTTTCTTT.

The CDR3 loop is CASQQGGGYTF. The CDR3 DNA follows: TGCGCCAGCCAACAGGGCGGTGGCTACACCTTC. The chain uses TRBV5-1 and TRBJ1-2, with a possible D match to TRBD1 (6 bases). CDR1 and CDR2 (germline): SGHRS, YFSETQ. The V gene lost 7 bases and the J gene lost 7 bases, with 11 bases spanning the gap. The CDR3 runs 11 residues.

This clone was seen a handful of times. The rearrangement uses TRBV5-5 and TRBJ1-1; D is unclear. The CDR3 sequence is 15 residues long. CDR1 and CDR2 from the germline V gene are SGHKS and YYEKEE (reference sequence). V was pared by 4 bases and J by 0 bases, with 13 bases between. For the CDR3, the DNA is TGTGCCAGCAGCACGGTACCGTCCATGAACACTGAAGCTTTCTTT. Encoded protein: CASSTVPSMNTEAFF.

The rearrangement uses TRBV7-2 and TRBJ2-3; D ambiguous. The CDR3 is made up of 15 amino acids. V was pared by 5 bases and J by 0 bases, with 12 bases between. Germline lookup yields CDR1 SGHTA and CDR2 FQGNSA. CDR3 bases: TGTGCCAGCAGCCCAACTGCAGCTAGCACAGATACGCAGTATTTT. Protein: CASSPTAASTDTQYF.

The rearrangement joins TRBV15 to TRBJ2-4; D possibly corresponds to TRBD1 (6 bases). V was cut by 8 bases and J by 4 bases, with 18 bases left in between. The CDR3 has 15 amino acids. From germline, CDR1 is LNHNV and CDR2 YYDKDF (reference sequence). The CDR3 reads CATFRVPGQKNIQYF. DNA for the CDR3: TGTGCCACCTTCCGGGTTCCGGGACAAAAAAACATTCAGTACTTC.

The chain employs TRBV19 and TRBJ2-6, with D uncertain. There are 12 residues in the CDR3. The V gene lost 6 bases and the J gene lost 4 bases, with 4 bases spanning the gap. Germline loops: CDR1 LNHDA, CDR2 SQIVND (reference sequence). The CDR3 protein is CASSRGANVLTF. DNA for the CDR3: TGTGCCAGTAGCCGCGGGGCCAACGTCCTGACTTTC. Full variable domain (outside the CDR3, taken from reference TRBV19 and TRBJ2-6): DGGITQSPKYLFRKEGQNVTLSCEQNLNHDAMYWYRQDPGQGLRLIYYSQIVNDFQKGDIAEGYSVSREKKESFPLTVTSAQKNPTAFYLCASSRGANVLTFGAGSRLTVL.